This is a list of T cell receptor beta chains from one sample in a study of neurological immune-mediated disorders. Using its own MiXCR run on the 5' RACE reads, TCRdb lists one record per CDR3 protein. The sample holds more than 95,000 distinct CDR3 sequences, 11% seen once. Sequencing used PBMCs. The receptor source for this set is a female donor with HTLV-1-associated myelopathy (HAM/TSP). The CDR3 runs from the conserved cysteine through the conserved F or W. A D gene is named only where the DNA matches it firmly. Clone size is shown for a subset of rows, as once, few, many or a class of expanded clone.

TRBD1	TRBV6-2/TRBV6-3	.	TRBJ1-2	CASSLSDRGHGGYTF	TGTGCCAGCAGTCTATCCGACAGGGGACACGGTGGCTACACCTTC
TRBD2	TRBV6-6	few	TRBJ2-6	CASLAGLSGANVLTF	TGTGCCAGCCTAGCGGGTCTCTCTGGGGCCAACGTCCTGACTTTC
.	TRBV5-1	many	TRBJ2-3	CASSPGELLTDTQYF	TGCGCCAGCAGCCCCGGAGAACTACTCACAGATACGCAGTATTTT
TRBD1	TRBV10-2	many	TRBJ1-6	CASTLGQGRGSPLHF	TGCGCCAGCACCCTGGGACAGGGCCGAGGTTCACCCCTCCACTTT
.	TRBV5-1	many	TRBJ1-1	CASSSSTEAFF	TGCGCCAGCAGCTCGAGCACTGAAGCTTTCTTT
.	TRBV5-1	many	TRBJ2-1	CASSSSWSSSYNEQFF	TGCGCCAGCAGCTCCTCATGGTCGAGCTCCTACAATGAGCAGTTCTTC
.	TRBV18	many	TRBJ2-6	CASSPLQGSGANVLTF	TGTGCCAGCTCACCGTTACAGGGCTCTGGGGCCAACGTCCTGACTTTC
.	TRBV20-1	many	TRBJ2-5	CSATPGHQETQYF	TGCAGTGCTACCCCGGGGCATCAAGAGACCCAGTACTTC
.	TRBV6-6	many	TRBJ1-5	CASSYSRGASNQPQHF	TGTGCCAGCAGTTACTCGCGGGGGGCGAGCAATCAGCCCCAGCATTTT
.	TRBV5-1	many	TRBJ2-1	CASSLAGGIYNEQFF	TGCGCCAGCAGCTTGGCCGGCGGAATCTACAATGAGCAGTTCTTC
TRBD1	TRBV20-1	many	TRBJ2-2	CSAGGFPGQGTGELFF	TGCAGTGCTGGGGGCTTTCCGGGACAGGGAACCGGGGAGCTGTTTTTT
.	TRBV29-1	many	TRBJ2-7	CSASRQDEQYF	TGCAGCGCCTCCAGACAGGACGAGCAGTACTTC
.	TRBV27	many	TRBJ2-1	CASSYVGAPYNEQFF	TGTGCCAGCAGCTACGTCGGGGCCCCCTACAATGAGCAGTTCTTC
.	TRBV28	many	TRBJ2-7	CASSFEQYEQYF	TGTGCCAGCAGTTTTGAACAGTACGAGCAGTACTTC
TRBD1	TRBV2	many	TRBJ1-1	CASSAGQVNTEAFF	TGTGCCAGCAGTGCGGGACAGGTGAACACTGAAGCTTTCTTT
.	TRBV6-5	many	TRBJ2-4	CASSYQGNGGKNIQYF	TGTGCCAGCAGTTACCAGGGAAACGGGGGCAAAAACATTCAGTACTTC
.	TRBV27	many	TRBJ2-2	CASSLITGGLPGELFF	TGTGCCAGCAGCCTAATCACAGGAGGTCTGCCCGGGGAGCTGTTTTTT
TRBD2	TRBV20-1	.	TRBJ2-7	CSAIDRKRGTYEQYF	TGCAGTGCTATAGATAGGAAGCGGGGGACCTACGAGCAGTACTTC
.	TRBV7-9	many	TRBJ2-7	CASSLALHEQYF	TGTGCCAGCAGCTTAGCGCTACACGAGCAGTACTTC
.	TRBV5-1	many	TRBJ2-1	CASSSSLRGSYNEQFF	TGCGCCAGCAGCTCTTCCCTGAGGGGCTCCTACAATGAGCAGTTCTTC
.	TRBV10-3	many	TRBJ1-2	CAISQDTFNYGYTF	TGTGCCATCAGTCAAGACACGTTTAACTATGGCTACACCTTC
.	TRBV7-8	many	TRBJ1-1	CAASLGTWGTEAFF	TGTGCCGCAAGCTTAGGGACGTGGGGAACTGAAGCTTTCTTT
TRBD1	TRBV5-1	many	TRBJ2-7	CASSGPGQGAYEQYF	TGCGCCAGCAGCGGGCCGGGACAGGGGGCCTACGAGCAGTACTTC
.	TRBV29-1	few	TRBJ1-2	CSVHNPYGYTF	TGCAGCGTCCATAACCCCTATGGCTACACCTTC
.	TRBV12-3/TRBV12-4	many	TRBJ2-5	CASRGAETQYF	TGTGCCAGCAGGGGGGCAGAGACCCAGTACTTC
TRBD2	TRBV20-1	many	TRBJ2-5	CSARKASGRQETQYF	TGCAGTGCTAGGAAGGCGAGCGGGAGACAAGAGACCCAGTACTTC
TRBD1	TRBV7-3	many	TRBJ2-6	CASSPPGQGAHGANVLTF	TGTGCCAGCAGCCCGCCGGGACAGGGGGCGCACGGGGCCAACGTCCTGACTTTC
TRBD2	TRBV5-1	many	TRBJ2-7	CASSTLAGGGEQYF	TGCGCCAGCAGCACCCTAGCGGGGGGGGGCGAGCAGTACTTC
.	TRBV5-6	many	TRBJ2-5	CASSRGPQETQYF	TGTGCCAGCAGCCGGGGCCCACAAGAGACCCAGTACTTC
.	TRBV6-5	many	TRBJ2-6	CASTGPRNPSGANVLTF	TGTGCCAGCACCGGACCAAGGAACCCGTCTGGGGCCAACGTCCTGACTTTC
TRBD1	TRBV4-1	many	TRBJ2-7	CASSQGTGGTYEQYF	TGCGCCAGCAGCCAAGGGACAGGCGGCACCTACGAGCAGTACTTC
TRBD1	TRBV12-3/TRBV12-4	.	TRBJ2-1	CASSFWDRDGDEQFF	TGTGCCAGCAGTTTTTGGGACAGGGATGGCGATGAGCAGTTCTTC
.	TRBV5-1	many	TRBJ1-1	CASSFDGNTEAFF	TGCGCCAGCAGCTTTGATGGGAACACTGAAGCTTTCTTT
TRBD1	TRBV20-1	few	TRBJ1-2	CSARDQGQGGYTF	TGCAGTGCTAGAGACCAGGGACAGGGGGGCTACACCTTC
.	TRBV18	many	TRBJ2-3	CASSPGVTDTQYF	TGTGCCAGCTCACCAGGGGTTACAGATACGCAGTATTTT
.	TRBV7-9	many	TRBJ1-1	CASTQGLTEAFF	TGTGCCAGTACGCAAGGGCTCACTGAAGCTTTCTTT
TRBD1	TRBV20-1	many	TRBJ2-2	CSAIRGTAGPGELFF	TGCAGTGCCATCCGAGGGACAGCAGGCCCCGGGGAGCTGTTTTTT
TRBD1	TRBV2	many	TRBJ2-4	CASSPGGVGQGESKNIQYF	TGTGCCAGCAGTCCCGGGGGGGTCGGACAGGGGGAATCCAAAAACATTCAGTACTTC
.	TRBV5-1	.	TRBJ2-3	CASSLAGDLPDTQYF	TGCGCCAGCAGCTTGGCAGGGGACCTACCAGATACGCAGTATTTT
TRBD1	TRBV18	few	TRBJ2-1	CASSPAQGANEQFF	TGTGCCAGCTCACCAGCTCAGGGGGCGAATGAGCAGTTCTTC
.	TRBV2	many	TRBJ2-5	CASTLEYQETQYF	TGTGCCAGCACCCTAGAGTACCAAGAGACCCAGTACTTC
.	TRBV24-1	many	TRBJ2-5	CATSDYSGSQYF	TGTGCCACCAGTGACTACAGTGGTAGCCAGTACTTC
.	TRBV20-1	many	TRBJ1-5	CSARPGPNQPQHF	TGCAGTGCTAGACCCGGACCGAATCAGCCCCAGCATTTT
.	TRBV27	.	TRBJ1-1	CANSLQRNTEAFF	TGTGCCAACAGTCTCCAGCGGAACACTGAAGCTTTCTTT